The clone carrying this TCR beta chain was seen repeatedly, ten times or more. J was trimmed by 8 bases and V by 5 bases; bases with no gene match: 6. This CDR3 region has 13 residues. Germline V CDR1 and CDR2: SEHNR, FQNEAQ (reference sequence). Using two-round multiplex PCR, the authors amplified TCR beta CDR3 from genomic DNA. Primers specific to each TRBV and TRBJ gene drove first-round PCR. TCRdb used MiXCR to reprocess the multiplex PCR reads, holding one entry per CDR3 protein. The table lists around 63,000 distinct CDR3 sequences, roughly 29% of them singletons. The data derive from a study of prognosis after radiotherapy for stage I lung cancer. Study context: Enrolled patients comprised some 13 with newly diagnosed primary stage I lung tumors and five with oligometastatic NSCLC after surgical resection of the primary tumor. Receipt of concurrent therapy with stereotactic body radiotherapy occurred in no patient.

Sequenced material: PBMCs, taken before or after stereotactic body radiation therapy (not recorded which). This rearrangement joins TRBV7-9 to TRBJ1-2; 9 nucleotides align to TRBD1. The source of this sequence is a donor aged 50 or older with non-small cell lung cancer. The CDR3 here is CASSRDRADGYTF. CDR3 DNA: TGTGCCAGCAGCCGGGACAGGGCAGACGGCTACACCTTC.